This TCR beta chain came from a study of cytomegalovirus exposure and HLA in healthy donors. Study outcomes and limitations: Later analysis found that TCR beta chains associated with HLA were more clonally expanded than other, equally common chains. Researchers reported that a few CMV-associated chains were confirmed in vitro as CMV antigen-specific. Several of the most significant clusters appeared, in a later analysis, to be linked to common viral pathogens.

After removal of 5 bases from V and 0 bases from J, the junction contained 6 bases not matched to a gene. The CDR3 runs to 15 residues. The V gene's germline CDR1 is SGHNT and CDR2 YYREEE (reference sequence). In the PCR, 60 Vbeta and 13 Jbeta primers were used. Clones were read by immunoSEQ multiplex PCR, and TCRdb kept only the in-frame ones, dropping some. Of about 120,000 clones listed, 70% to 80% are singletons. Regarding this clone: Its antigen remains unknown.

Source material: PBMCs. The chain couples TRBV5-4 to TRBJ1-2, with 8 bases identical to TRBD1. This receptor was taken from a woman in her twenties or thirties in good health and CMV-seropositive. This CDR3 reads CASSRGQDPNYGYTF. The DNA for the CDR3 is TGTGCCAGCAGTCGGGGACAGGACCCTAACTATGGCTACACCTTC.